This T cell receptor beta chain was profiled in a study of blood T cell repertoires in COVID-19. The germline V gene encodes CDR1 MNHEY and CDR2 SVGAGI. Trimming pared 0 bases from V and 7 bases from J, leaving 9 bases between. This CDR3 comprises 14 residues. The repertoire was sequenced with immunoSEQ multiplex PCR; TCRdb's copy has only in-frame clones and lacks some. The table has roughly 100,000 clones, more than 75% seen once. The chain recombines TRBV6-5 with TRBJ2-2, with D tentatively TRBD1 (6 bases). The receptor was isolated from a man between 65 and 79 years old with acute or convalescent COVID-19. The sequencing input was peripheral blood. The CDR3 region has the DNA TGTGCCAGCAGTTACTCTTGGGGGCTCGGGGAGCTGTTTTTT. It yields the protein CASSYSWGLGELFF.